This TCR beta chain emerged from a study of cytomegalovirus exposure and HLA in healthy donors. The study's findings and limits: According to a later analysis, most TCR beta chains associated with CMV appeared HLA-restricted. TCR beta chains numbering 164 were designated cytomegalovirus-associated.

This clone has more than one count but fewer than ten. Its antigen remains unknown. Donors sampled were nominally healthy, though unrecorded immune exposures were likely. The primer mix had 60 Vbeta and 13 Jbeta primers. Profiling relied on immunoSEQ multiplex PCR, and the TCRdb table lists in-frame clones only, not all of them. The sample consists of 100,000 to 150,000 clones, roughly 78% of them appearing once. J gave up 3 bases and V 5 bases, and 6 bases lay outside the gene matches. CDR1 and CDR2 from the germline V gene are MNHEY and SVGAGI. This CDR3 has 15 amino acids. The sample consisted of PBMCs. The receptor was isolated from a man under 40 in good health and CMV-seronegative. The chain recombines TRBV6-5 with TRBJ2-3, with 9 nucleotides matching TRBD1. The CDR3 region is CASSGRTGVTDTQYF. As DNA, the CDR3 is TGTGCCAGCAGTGGACGGACAGGGGTGACAGATACGCAGTATTTT.